This T cell receptor (beta chain) was found in a study of control samples from healthy donors and cancer patients. The table came from immunoSEQ multiplex PCR; TCRdb's copy has only in-frame clones and leaves some out. The top ten hold approximately 1.6% of the sample, which has 200,000 to 250,000 clones, just under 95% seen once. Germline assignment: CDR1 LNHDA and CDR2 SQIVND (reference sequence). V lost 9 bases and J 7 bases, leaving 22 bases between the germline ends. This CDR3 spans 14 amino acids. The J gene is TRBJ2-7, the V gene TRBV19; D possibly corresponds to TRBD1 (6 bases). This receptor was taken from a man aged 45-65 years in good health. Sequenced input: blood. In DNA form, the CDR3 reads TGTGCCAGCCAAAAGACAGGCCCCTCTGGGGAGCAGTACTTC. Translation: CASQKTGPSGEQYF.